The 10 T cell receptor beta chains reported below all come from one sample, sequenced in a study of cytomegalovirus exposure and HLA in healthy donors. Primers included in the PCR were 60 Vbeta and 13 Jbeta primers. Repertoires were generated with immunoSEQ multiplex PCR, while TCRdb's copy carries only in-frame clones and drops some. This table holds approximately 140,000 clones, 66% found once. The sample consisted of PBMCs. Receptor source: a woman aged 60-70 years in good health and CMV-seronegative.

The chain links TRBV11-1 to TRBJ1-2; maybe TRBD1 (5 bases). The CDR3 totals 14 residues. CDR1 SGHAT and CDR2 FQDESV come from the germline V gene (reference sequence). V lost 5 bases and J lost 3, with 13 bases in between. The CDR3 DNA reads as TGTGCCAGCAGCCCCTCGGGGGGATACTATGGCTACACCTTC. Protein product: CASSPSGGYYGYTF.

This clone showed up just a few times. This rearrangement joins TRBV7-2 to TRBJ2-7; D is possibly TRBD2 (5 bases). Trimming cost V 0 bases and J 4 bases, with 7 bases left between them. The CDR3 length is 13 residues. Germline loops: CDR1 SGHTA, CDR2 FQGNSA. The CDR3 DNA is TGTGCCAGCAGCTTAGCGGACTCATACGAGCAGTACTTC. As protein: CASSLADSYEQYF. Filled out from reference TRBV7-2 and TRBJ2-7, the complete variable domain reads GAGVSQSPSNKVTEKGKDVELRCDPISGHTALYWYRQSLGQGLEFLIYFQGNSAPDKSGLPSDRFSAERTGGSVSTLTIQRTQQEDSAVYLCASSLADSYEQYFGPGTRLTVT.

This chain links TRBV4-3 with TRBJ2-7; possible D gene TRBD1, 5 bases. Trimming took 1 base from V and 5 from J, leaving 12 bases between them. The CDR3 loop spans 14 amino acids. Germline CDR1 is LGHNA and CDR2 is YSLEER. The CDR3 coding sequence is TGCGCCAGCAGCCAAGCTATGGGGCCCCACGAGCAGTACTTC. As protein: CASSQAMGPHEQYF.

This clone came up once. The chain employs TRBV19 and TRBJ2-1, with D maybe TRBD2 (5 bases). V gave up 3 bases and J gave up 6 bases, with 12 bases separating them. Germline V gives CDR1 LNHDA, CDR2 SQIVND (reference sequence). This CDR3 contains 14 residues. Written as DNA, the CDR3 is TGTGCCAGTAGTATGGGCGGTCTAGCCAATGAGCAGTTCTTC. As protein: CASSMGGLANEQFF.

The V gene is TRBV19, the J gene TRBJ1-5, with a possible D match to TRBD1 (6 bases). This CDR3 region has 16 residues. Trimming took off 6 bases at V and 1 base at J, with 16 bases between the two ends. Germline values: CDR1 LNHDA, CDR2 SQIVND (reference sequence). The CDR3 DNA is TGTGCCAGTAGCGACCCGGGACACCCCAGCAATCAGCCCCAGCATTTT. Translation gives CASSDPGHPSNQPQHF.

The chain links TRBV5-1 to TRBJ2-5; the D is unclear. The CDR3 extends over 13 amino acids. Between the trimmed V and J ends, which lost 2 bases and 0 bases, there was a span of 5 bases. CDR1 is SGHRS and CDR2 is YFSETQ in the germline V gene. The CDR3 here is CASSFQDQETQYF. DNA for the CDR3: TGCGCCAGCAGCTTCCAGGACCAAGAGACCCAGTACTTC.

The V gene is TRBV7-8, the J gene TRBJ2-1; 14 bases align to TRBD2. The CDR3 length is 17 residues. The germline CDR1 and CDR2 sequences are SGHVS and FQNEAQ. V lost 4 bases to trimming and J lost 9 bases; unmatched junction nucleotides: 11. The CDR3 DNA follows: TGTGCCAGCAGCTACAGGGGGACTAGCGGGAGTAGGGGTGAGCAGTTCTTC. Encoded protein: CASSYRGTSGSRGEQFF.

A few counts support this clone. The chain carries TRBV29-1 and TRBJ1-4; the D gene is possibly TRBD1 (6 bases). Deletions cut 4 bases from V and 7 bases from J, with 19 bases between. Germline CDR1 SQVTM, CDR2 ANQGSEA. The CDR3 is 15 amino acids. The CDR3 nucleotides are TGCAGCGTTGGGGGACCCTTTGGGGGCGGTGAAAAACTGTTTTTT. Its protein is CSVGGPFGGGEKLFF.

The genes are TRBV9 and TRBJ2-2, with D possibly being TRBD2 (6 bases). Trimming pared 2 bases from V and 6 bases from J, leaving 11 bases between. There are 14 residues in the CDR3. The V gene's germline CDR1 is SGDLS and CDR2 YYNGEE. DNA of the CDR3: TGTGCCAGCAGCGTTGGGACTTCCGCCGGGGAGCTGTTTTTT. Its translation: CASSVGTSAGELFF. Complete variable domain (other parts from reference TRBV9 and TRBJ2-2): DSGVTQTPKHLITATGQRVTLRCSPRSGDLSVYWYQQSLDQGLQFLIQYYNGEERAKGNILERFSAQQFPDLHSELNLSSLELGDSALYFCASSVGTSAGELFFGEGSRLTVL.

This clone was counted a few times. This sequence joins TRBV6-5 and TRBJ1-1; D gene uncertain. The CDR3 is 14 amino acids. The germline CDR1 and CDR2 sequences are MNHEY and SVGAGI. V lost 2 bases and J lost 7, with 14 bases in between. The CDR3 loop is CASSYRVGDGEAFF. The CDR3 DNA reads TGTGCCAGCAGTTACCGGGTGGGAGACGGTGAAGCTTTCTTT.